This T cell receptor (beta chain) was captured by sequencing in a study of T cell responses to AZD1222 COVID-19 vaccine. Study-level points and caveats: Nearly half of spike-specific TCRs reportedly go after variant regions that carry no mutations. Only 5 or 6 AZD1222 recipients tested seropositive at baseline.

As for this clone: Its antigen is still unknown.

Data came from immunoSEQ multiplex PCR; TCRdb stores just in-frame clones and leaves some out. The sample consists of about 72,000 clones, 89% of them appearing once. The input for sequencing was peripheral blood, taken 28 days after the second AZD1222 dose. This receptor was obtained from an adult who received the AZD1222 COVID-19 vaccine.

In DNA, the CDR3 is TGTGCCAGCAGTCCCTCCGGGACGGTTTCGTCAGCTTTCTTT. Translating it yields CASSPSGTVSSAFF. This chain connects TRBV11-3 to TRBJ1-1, with D perhaps TRBD1 (5 bases). The germline gives CDR1 SGHNT, CDR2 YENEEA. V was cut by 6 bases and J by 10 bases, with 21 bases left in between. This CDR3 comprises 14 residues.